The source of this T cell receptor beta chain is a study of shared clonotypes between healthy human individuals. Generated by immunoSEQ multiplex PCR, the TCRdb table keeps only in-frame clones and is missing some. The table lists around 2.5 million clones, approximately 93% of them singletons. Adult donors, all healthy and HIV-negative, had no recent acute infections or vaccinations. Splitting of CD4+ cells produced CD45RA+ naive and CD45RA-negative memory subsets. General observations from the study: The study generally estimated greater richness for naive than memory subsets. An anticipated effect of sequencing depth on clonotype sharing among donors was recognized.

Turning to this clone: Its cognate antigen is unknown.

Sequenced input: naive CD4+ T cells from PBMCs. Subset in this sample: CD45RA+ positively selected. The clonotype comes from a man between 18 and 35 years old in good health. Some clones in this sample may be carry-over from other donors' samples.

The CDR3 DNA follows: TGTGCCAGCAGCTTAGGGGCCGGACAGAAAAATCAGCCCCAGCATTTT. This sequence encodes CASSLGAGQKNQPQHF. This chain joins TRBV7-9 and TRBJ1-5, with a tentative D call TRBD1 (6 bases). CDR1 and CDR2 (germline): SEHNR, FQNEAQ (reference sequence). V lost 1 base to trimming and J lost 4 bases, with 14 bases between them. This CDR3 contains 16 residues.